This entry lists 8 T cell receptor beta chains sequenced from one sample in a study of early T cells in non-severe SARS-CoV-2 infection. TCRdb itself ran the 5' RACE reads through MiXCR, one entry per CDR3 protein. The sample includes more than 90,000 distinct CDR3 sequences, less than 15% of them seen just once. The sample consisted of whole blood. The receptors come from an adult who was a healthcare worker with PCR-confirmed SARS-CoV-2 infection or an uninfected control (not recorded which).

This clonotype was seen a handful of times. The chain combines TRBV29-1 with TRBJ2-7; 10 bases fit TRBD1. The germline CDR1 and CDR2 sequences are SQVTM and ANQGSEA. The V and J ends lost 4 bases and 6 bases, in that order; junction bases with no gene match: 3. The CDR3 loop spans 12 amino acids. The CDR3, as DNA: TGCAGCGTTGCAGGACAGGGGGGCGAGCAGTACTTC. This encodes CSVAGQGGEQYF.

In regard to this clonotype: Its ends do not fully match the called genes, so a read error is possible. The chain is built from TRBV28 and TRBJ2-1; D ambiguous. Per germline, CDR1 MDHEN and CDR2 SYDVKM. This CDR3 has 14 amino acids. The CDR3 spells CASSPRSSYNEQFF. CDR3 bases: TGTGCCAGCAGCCCCAGGAGCTCCTACAACGAGCAGTTCTTC.

The chain is built from TRBV10-3 and TRBJ2-5; D is unresolved. CDR1 and CDR2 (germline): ENHRY, SYGVKD. This CDR3 contains 13 residues. V was cut by 5 bases and J by 2 bases, with 9 bases left in between. This CDR3 reads CAISRGVQETQYF. DNA of the CDR3: TGTGCCATCAGTCGTGGGGTACAAGAGACCCAGTACTTC.

This clonotype was found many times. V usage is TRBV5-5 and J usage is TRBJ2-3, with D perhaps matching TRBD1 or TRBD2 (6 bases each). Looked up from germline, CDR1 is SGHKS and CDR2 is YYEKEE (reference sequence). This CDR3 comprises 16 residues. Trimming took off 0 bases at V and 0 bases at J, with 11 bases between the two ends. CDR3 sequence reads: CASSLVGGRSTDTQYF. Here the CDR3 DNA reads TGTGCCAGCAGCTTGGTTGGGGGGCGTAGCACAGATACGCAGTATTTT. Using reference TRBV5-5 and TRBJ2-3 for the parts outside the CDR3, the full variable domain is DAGVTQSPTHLIKTRGQQVTLRCSPISGHKSVSWYQQVLGQGPQFIFQYYEKEERGRGNFPDRFSARQFPNYSSELNVNALLLGDSALYLCASSLVGGRSTDTQYFGPGTRLTVL.

This clonotype was detected a few times. The V and J genes are TRBV7-9 and TRBJ2-5; possible D gene TRBD1, 6 bases. Germline CDR1 and CDR2: SEHNR and FQNEAQ (reference sequence). This CDR3 is 15 amino acids long. V lost 5 bases and J lost 1, with 14 bases in between. The CDR3 here is CASSMNAGVQETQYF. Written as DNA, the CDR3 is TGTGCCAGCAGCATGAACGCAGGGGTCCAAGAGACCCAGTACTTC.

CDR3 sequence (DNA): TGTGCCAGCAGCTTTAGACGGGTGGCTAACTATGGCTACACCTTC. This encodes CASSFRRVANYGYTF. V and J are TRBV13 and TRBJ1-2; unclear D gene. The CDR3 has 15 residues. Germline V gene data show CDR1 as PRHDT and CDR2 as FYEKMQ (reference sequence). The germline V and J ends were trimmed by 3 bases and 0 bases, with 11 bases remaining between them.

There are many counts of this clonotype. The chain is built from TRBV20-1 and TRBJ1-1, with 7 positions matching TRBD1. The ends lost 5 bases at V and 3 bases at J; junction bases unmatched: 9. CDR1 is DFQATT, CDR2 SNEGSKA, per germline (reference sequence). This CDR3 has 14 residues. The CDR3 protein is CSAETGHGDTEAFF. Written as DNA, the CDR3 is TGCAGTGCTGAGACAGGGCATGGGGACACTGAAGCTTTCTTT.

This clonotype was counted many times. This chain connects TRBV3-1 to TRBJ2-7, with a tentative D call TRBD1 (6 bases). The V gene's germline CDR1 is LGHDT and CDR2 YNNKEL (reference sequence). The CDR3 totals 14 residues. Trimming took 4 bases from V and 2 from J, leaving 12 bases between them. CDR3 coding DNA: TGTGCCAGCAGCCCTCGCCCAGGGGCCTACGAGCAGTACTTC. Its protein is CASSPRPGAYEQYF.